Listed here are 22 T cell receptor beta chains from one sample, sequenced in a study of T cell changes during pregnancy in multiple sclerosis. Using immunoSEQ multiplex PCR, the repertoire was profiled, and TCRdb retains in-frame clones only, with some absent. The data hold around 60,000 clones, with roughly 86% observed a single time. The source material was peripheral blood, sampled in the first trimester of pregnancy. Receptor source: a female donor with multiple sclerosis, enrolled in a pregnancy study.

The chain couples TRBV5-4 to TRBJ1-5; 12 bases match TRBD1. This CDR3 region has 15 residues. V gave up 4 bases and J gave up 5 bases; unmatched junction bases: 4. Germline assignment: CDR1 SGHNT and CDR2 YYREEE (reference sequence). The CDR3 coding sequence is TGTGCCAGCAGCCTGGGACAGGGGGCGTATCAGCCCCAGCATTTT. Amino acids: CASSLGQGAYQPQHF.

The chain uses TRBV4-2 and TRBJ2-6; 7 nucleotides agree with TRBD2. There are 20 residues in the CDR3. In germline, CDR1 is LGHNA, CDR2 YNFKEQ. With 3 bases clipped from V and 0 bases from J, the junction kept 14 bases outside the gene matches. The CDR3 nucleotides are TGTGCCAGCAGCCAGCCGAGGGTAGCGGGTCTCTACTCTGGGGCCAACGTCCTGACTTTC. Translating gives CASSQPRVAGLYSGANVLTF.

This clone qualifies as medium-sized. This chain uses TRBV6-1 with TRBJ2-1; 7 bases match TRBD2. V lost 3 bases, J lost 8 bases, and 7 bases stayed unmatched. The V gene's germline CDR1 is MNHNS and CDR2 SASEGT. The CDR3 totals 14 residues. CDR3 amino acids: CASSDAGEADEQFF. In nucleotides, the CDR3 is TGTGCCAGCAGTGATGCGGGAGAGGCTGATGAGCAGTTCTTC.

The chain carries TRBV29-1 and TRBJ2-1, with 9 bases matching TRBD2. CDR1 SQVTM and CDR2 ANQGSEA come from the germline V gene. This CDR3 spans 14 amino acids. J gave up 8 bases and V 4 bases, and 9 bases lay outside the gene matches. The CDR3 reads CSVGRLAGIDEQFF. As DNA, the CDR3 is TGCAGCGTTGGGCGGCTAGCGGGAATAGATGAGCAGTTCTTC.

This sequence joins TRBV5-1 and TRBJ2-1; D is possibly TRBD2 (6 bases). The germline CDR1 and CDR2 sequences are SGHRS and YFSETQ. The CDR3 covers 17 residues. Trimming left V 4 bases short and J 0 bases short, with 17 bases between. In DNA, the CDR3 is TGCGCCAGCAGCCCTGACTTAGCGGCAAGCTCCTACAATGAGCAGTTCTTC. Translating gives CASSPDLAASSYNEQFF.

The V call is TRBV9, the J call TRBJ2-1; D may be TRBD2 (6 bases). Trimming cost V 0 bases and J 4 bases, with 14 bases left between them. The CDR3 contains 16 residues. Germline lookup yields CDR1 SGDLS and CDR2 YYNGEE. In nucleotides, the CDR3 is TGTGCCAGCAGCGTAGCTTTAGAGCGGGCTTACAATGAGCAGTTCTTC. Translation gives CASSVALERAYNEQFF.

In its sample, this clone was seen many times. The J gene is TRBJ2-1, the V gene TRBV29-1; 11 positions match TRBD2. This CDR3 spans 15 amino acids. CDR1 is SQVTM and CDR2 is ANQGSEA in the germline V gene. The V segment lost 6 bases and the J segment 6 bases; nucleotides outside the gene matches: 10. The CDR3 reads CSVSTSGIVSNEQFF. In DNA, the CDR3 is TGCAGCGTCTCGACTAGCGGGATAGTATCCAATGAGCAGTTCTTC.

V and J are TRBV4-1 and TRBJ2-7, with D possibly matching TRBD1 (5 bases). The germline V gene has CDR1 MGHRA and CDR2 YSYEKL. The length of the CDR3 is 14 residues. V dropped 1 base and J dropped 3 bases, with 10 bases sitting between them. CDR3 sequence (DNA): TGCGCCAGCAGCCAAGGCACAGGAGTCTACGAGCAGTACTTC. Translation gives CASSQGTGVYEQYF.

By frequency in the sample, this clone is medium-sized. CDR3 DNA sequence: TGTGCCAGCAGCTTAGTCCCGATCAGCTACAATGAGCAGTTCTTC. It codes for CASSLVPISYNEQFF. This rearrangement joins TRBV7-9 to TRBJ2-1; D is ambiguous. Trimming took off 1 base at V and 3 bases at J, with 10 bases between the two ends. CDR3 length: 15 amino acids. Per germline, CDR1 SEHNR and CDR2 FQNEAQ (reference sequence).

The gene calls are TRBV14 and TRBJ2-5, with TRBD1 matching over 10 bases. Germline V lookup: CDR1 SGHDN, CDR2 FVKESK. The CDR3 contains 15 residues. J gave up 4 bases and V 3 bases, and 5 bases lay outside the gene matches. CDR3 nucleotide sequence: TGTGCCAGCAGCCATCACCGGGACAGGGGAGAGACCCAGTACTTC. It translates to CASSHHRDRGETQYF.

This CDR3 reads CASSTVAGARTDTQYF. The CDR3 coding sequence is TGTGCCAGTAGTACCGTAGCGGGAGCCCGCACAGATACGCAGTATTTT. V and J are TRBV19 and TRBJ2-3; TRBD2 aligns across 9 bases. The CDR3 is 16 residues long. The trim removed 4 bases at V and 1 base at J, leaving 6 bases unmatched. The germline V gene encodes CDR1 LNHDA and CDR2 SQIVND (reference sequence). The entire variable domain, with the rest obtained from reference TRBV19 and TRBJ2-3, is as follows: DGGITQSPKYLFRKEGQNVTLSCEQNLNHDAMYWYRQDPGQGLRLIYYSQIVNDFQKGDIAEGYSVSREKKESFPLTVTSAQKNPTAFYLCASSTVAGARTDTQYFGPGTRLTVL.

This clone was seen only a few times. In DNA form, the CDR3 reads TGTGCCAGCAGCTTAGGGACTAGCGGGAGCTACGAGCAGTACTTC. Translating it yields CASSLGTSGSYEQYF. The chain couples TRBV7-3 to TRBJ2-7, with 14 nucleotides matching TRBD2. The CDR3 totals 15 residues. Germline V lookup: CDR1 SGHTA, CDR2 FQGTGA. With 2 bases clipped from V and 3 bases from J, the junction kept 0 bases outside the gene matches.

This clone was seen a handful of times. The chain carries TRBV30 and TRBJ1-5; D not resolved. The germline V and J ends were trimmed by 1 base and 5 bases, with 12 bases remaining between them. Germline V CDR1 and CDR2: GTSNPN, SVGIG (reference sequence). The CDR3 totals 14 residues. CDR3 DNA: TGTGCCTGGAGTGGAACTGCGGGTGATCAGCCCCAGCATTTT. Its translation is CAWSGTAGDQPQHF. The full variable domain, with the rest looked up from reference TRBV30 and TRBJ1-5, is SQTIHQWPATLVQPVGSPLSLECTVEGTSNPNLYWYRQAAGRGLQLLFYSVGIGQISSEVPQNLSASRPQDRQFILSSKKLLLSDSGFYLCAWSGTAGDQPQHFGDGTRLSIL.

The rearrangement uses TRBV4-1 and TRBJ2-1, with 10 bases identical to TRBD2. CDR1 is MGHRA and CDR2 is YSYEKL in the germline V gene. The V gene end was trimmed by 1 base and the J gene end by 5 bases; junction bases not matched to a gene: 5. The CDR3 length is 16 residues. CDR3 sequence reads: CASSQASGLADNEQFF. CDR3 coding DNA: TGCGCCAGCAGCCAAGCCTCCGGACTAGCGGACAATGAGCAGTTCTTC.

This rearrangement joins TRBV5-1 to TRBJ2-2; perhaps TRBD2 as D (5 bases). The CDR3 covers 14 residues. V was shortened by 4 bases and J by 5 bases, with 12 bases between the two germline ends. Germline V gives CDR1 SGHRS, CDR2 YFSETQ. DNA for the CDR3: TGCGCCAGCAGCCTGCGTCCGGGGACCGGGGAGCTGTTTTTT. Amino acid sequence: CASSLRPGTGELFF.

The rearrangement uses TRBV4-1 and TRBJ2-7; D perhaps matches TRBD2 (5 bases). The length of the CDR3 is 17 residues. Germline V gives CDR1 MGHRA, CDR2 YSYEKL. The V and J ends lost 0 bases and 6 bases respectively, with 21 bases between them. In nucleotides, the CDR3 is TGCGCCAGCAGCCAAGATAGGTGGAGAGGGCCTCCCTCCGAGCAGTACTTC. The encoded protein is CASSQDRWRGPPSEQYF.

The V gene is TRBV27, the J gene TRBJ1-2; unclear D gene. Germline CDR1 MNHEY, CDR2 SMNVEV (reference sequence). The CDR3 is 13 residues long. V shed 5 bases and J shed 4 bases, with 11 bases lying between them. The CDR3 coding sequence is TGTGCCAGCAGTAGGAACCGGGGCTATGGCTACACCTTC. This codes for CASSRNRGYGYTF.

This chain links TRBV5-4 with TRBJ2-5; 7 bases align to TRBD2. The CDR3 consists of 15 residues. The germline V gene encodes CDR1 SGHNT and CDR2 YYREEE (reference sequence). The ends lost 1 base at V and 4 bases at J; junction bases unmatched: 7. CDR3 sequence reads: CASSLRAGERETQYF. CDR3 nucleotides: TGTGCCAGCAGCTTGAGGGCGGGAGAAAGAGAGACCCAGTACTTC. The full variable domain, its missing parts supplied by reference TRBV5-4 and TRBJ2-5, is ETGVTQSPTHLIKTRGQQVTLRCSSQSGHNTVSWYQQALGQGPQFIFQYYREEENGRGNFPPRFSGLQFPNYSSELNVNALELDDSALYLCASSLRAGERETQYFGPGTRLLVL.

V is TRBV2 and J is TRBJ2-5; 9 bases line up with TRBD2. J was trimmed by 4 bases and V by 3 bases; bases with no gene match: 9. The CDR3 loop spans 16 amino acids. Germline CDR1 reads SNHLY; CDR2 reads FYNNEI. The DNA of the CDR3 is TGTGCCAGCAGTGACCTCGCGGGAGGGCCACGAGAGACCCAGTACTTC. Translated: CASSDLAGGPRETQYF.

This clone was observed a single time. CDR3 nucleotide sequence: TGTGCCAGCTCACCCCGAGAGTTCTACGAGCAGTACTTC. Translating gives CASSPREFYEQYF. The chain links TRBV18 to TRBJ2-7; D call uncertain. Per the germline V gene, CDR1 is KGHSH and CDR2 is LQKENI. CDR3 length equals 13 residues. With 3 bases removed from V and 3 bases from J, the gap between germline ends came to 9 bases.

This sequence joins TRBV11-2 and TRBJ1-5; D possibly corresponds to TRBD1 (6 bases). V was shortened by 0 bases and J by 6 bases, with 12 bases between the two germline ends. Per germline, CDR1 SGHAT and CDR2 FQNNGV. The CDR3 covers 15 residues. The CDR3 DNA follows: TGTGCCAGCAGCTTAGAGGCGGGGGCTGGTCAGCCCCAGCATTTT. Protein sequence: CASSLEAGAGQPQHF.

This clone was observed once. This chain joins TRBV5-8 and TRBJ2-3; 9 bases line up with TRBD2. The CDR3 contains 14 residues. V gave up 0 bases and J gave up 7 bases; unmatched junction bases: 3. The germline V gene encodes CDR1 SGHTS and CDR2 YDEGEE. The CDR3 here is CASSLGASGNTQYF. For the CDR3, the DNA is TGTGCCAGCAGCTTGGGGGCTAGCGGGAATACGCAGTATTTT.